These 11 T cell receptor beta chains came from one sample sequenced in a study of cytomegalovirus exposure and HLA in healthy donors. PCR primers comprised 60 Vbeta and 13 Jbeta primers. Clones were read by immunoSEQ multiplex PCR, and TCRdb kept only the in-frame ones, dropping some. This sample has around 120,000 clones, with around 82% found just once. Sample: PBMCs. These TCRs come from a male donor in good health and CMV-seropositive.

The rearrangement joins TRBV6-6 to TRBJ1-4; D unresolved. There are 14 residues in the CDR3. V was trimmed by 2 bases and J by 8 bases, leaving 12 bases between them. Germline V gene data show CDR1 as MNHNY and CDR2 as SVGAGI (reference sequence). CDR3 region: CASSYEGSREKLFF. The DNA for the CDR3 is TGTGCCAGCAGTTACGAGGGTTCAAGAGAAAAACTGTTTTTT.

Concerning this clone itself: The same CDR3 can be traced to other DNA sequences in this sample. J is TRBJ2-3 and V is TRBV30, with 9 bases identical to TRBD2. The V segment lost 3 bases and the J segment 8 bases; nucleotides outside the gene matches: 9. Germline CDR1 and CDR2: GTSNPN and SVGIG (reference sequence). The CDR3 consists of 14 residues. For the CDR3, the DNA is TGTGCCTGGAGCGGAAGTAGCGGGAGTGGTACGCAGTATTTT. Its translation: CAWSGSSGSGTQYF.

V and J are TRBV28 and TRBJ2-7; weak D call: TRBD1 (6 bases). Germline values: CDR1 MDHEN, CDR2 SYDVKM. CDR3 length: 14 amino acids. V was shortened by 6 bases and J by 0 bases, with 12 bases between the two germline ends. CDR3 nucleotides: TGTGCCAGCAGGGCCGGGACATCCTCCTACGAGCAGTACTTC. Translated, it gives CASRAGTSSYEQYF.

The chain joins TRBV4-2 to TRBJ1-2; 7 positions agree with TRBD1. The CDR3 runs to 16 residues. The trim removed 0 bases at V and 0 bases at J, leaving 4 bases unmatched. Per the germline V gene, CDR1 is LGHNA and CDR2 is YNFKEQ. The CDR3 bases are TGTGCCAGCAGCCAAGACGCGACAGGGACTAACTATGGCTACACCTTC. It yields the protein CASSQDATGTNYGYTF.

The chain is built from TRBV4-2 and TRBJ2-3, with 14 positions matching TRBD2. The germline V gene encodes CDR1 LGHNA and CDR2 YNFKEQ. This CDR3 spans 16 amino acids. V lost 4 bases and J lost 6; bases outside the gene matches: 6. For the CDR3, the DNA is TGTGCCAGCAGCCTGGGACTAGCGGGAGTTGAGGATACGCAGTATTTT. Translated: CASSLGLAGVEDTQYF.

The chain links TRBV2 to TRBJ2-2; unclear D gene. Germline assignment: CDR1 SNHLY and CDR2 FYNNEI. CDR3 length equals 12 residues. The ends were cut back, 7 bases at V and 4 bases at J, with 7 bases in the middle. The CDR3 nucleotides read TGTGCCAGCACCCCCGGCACCGGGGAGCTGTTTTTT. Its protein product is CASTPGTGELFF.

V usage is TRBV11-2 and J usage is TRBJ2-5; D remains unclear. The end of the DNA is better explained by TRBJ2-7, so the J call may be wrong. The CDR3 totals 15 residues. From germline, CDR1 is SGHAT and CDR2 FQNNGV. The CDR3 bases are TGTGCCAGCAGCTTAGAGGCTTCTTTGGGCTACGAGCAGTACTTC. Amino acid sequence: CASSLEASLGYEQYF.

Only a few counts were recorded for this clone. The chain joins TRBV5-8 to TRBJ1-5; 7 bases map to TRBD1. V was clipped by 4 bases and J by 7 bases; unmatched bases: 5. This CDR3 has 13 amino acids. The germline CDR1 and CDR2 sequences are SGHTS and YDEGEE. DNA of the CDR3: TGTGCCAGCAGCCTACAGGGGAGACAGCCCCAGCATTTT. Its protein is CASSLQGRQPQHF.

This chain joins TRBV18 and TRBJ2-3, with TRBD2 as a possible D gene (6 bases). Germline V CDR1 and CDR2: KGHSH, LQKENI. Trimming removed 5 bases at V and 0 bases at J, with 9 bases between. The CDR3 has 14 residues. CDR3 protein: CASSWGRSTDTQYF. The CDR3 region has the DNA TGTGCCAGCTCATGGGGGAGGAGCACAGATACGCAGTATTTT.

This clone turned up a few times. This chain uses TRBV27 with TRBJ2-1, with 11 nucleotides matching TRBD2. Germline V CDR1 and CDR2: MNHEY, SMNVEV (reference sequence). The CDR3 spans 17 residues. J was trimmed by 1 base and V by 4 bases; bases with no gene match: 6. CDR3 nucleotides: TGTGCCAGCAGTTCCCCACTAGCGGGAGTGTCCTACAATGAGCAGTTCTTC. Its protein product is CASSSPLAGVSYNEQFF.

This clone was detected only a few times. This chain joins TRBV6-5 and TRBJ1-5; 9 nucleotides line up with TRBD1. This CDR3 is built from 15 residues. V gave up 5 bases and J gave up 5 bases; unmatched junction bases: 7. Per germline, CDR1 MNHEY and CDR2 SVGAGI. CDR3 DNA sequence: TGTGCCAGCAGTCCTTCCCGGGACAGGGATCAGCCCCAGCATTTT. Encoded protein: CASSPSRDRDQPQHF.